These 25 T cell receptor beta chains share one sample of origin, sequenced in a study of monozygotic twins with inflammatory bowel disease. TCRdb re-analyzed the 5' RACE reads; it lists each CDR3 protein once, without DNA. This table holds approximately 420,000 distinct CDR3 sequences. The sample consisted of blood. Receptors originate from a human donor with ulcerative colitis or Crohn's disease, or a healthy co-twin of an affected twin (not recorded which).

The V call is TRBV6-6, the J call TRBJ1-1. The CDR3 length is 13 residues. Per germline, CDR1 MNHNY and CDR2 SVGAGI (reference sequence). CDR3 protein: CASSTTANTEAFF.

The rearrangement joins TRBV7-2 to TRBJ1-2; without DNA, the TCRdb call of TRBD1 cannot be checked. CDR3 length: 12 residues. The V gene's germline CDR1 is SGHTA and CDR2 FQGNSA. This chain's CDR3 is CATGRGSYGYTF.

The gene calls are TRBV10-3 and TRBJ2-2. The CDR3 length is 12 residues. Germline CDR1 reads ENHRY; CDR2 reads SYGVKD. The CDR3 loop reads CAIRDQTGELFF.

This sequence joins TRBV2 and TRBJ1-1; TCRdb outputs TRBD1, but without DNA this stays unchecked. CDR1 and CDR2 from the germline V gene are SNHLY and FYNNEI. The CDR3 has 14 amino acids. CDR3 loop: CASSGETGRTEAFF. Looking up the rest from reference TRBV2 and TRBJ1-1 gives the full variable domain: EPEVTQTPSHQVTQMGQEVILRCVPISNHLYFYWYRQILGQKVEFLVSFYNNEISEKSEIFDDQFSVERPDGSNFTLKIRSTKLEDSAMYFCASSGETGRTEAFFGQGTRLTVV.

The CDR3 is CASSLGDLAGAQETQYF. The genes are TRBV5-4 and TRBJ2-5; as DNA is missing, the TRBD2 call by TCRdb cannot be tested. The CDR3 length is 17 residues. The germline CDR1 and CDR2 sequences are SGHNT and YYREEE (reference sequence).

This chain links TRBV20-1 with TRBJ1-2; TCRdb proposes TRBD1, but this gene call is untestable without DNA. The CDR3 runs to 14 residues. CDR1 DFQATT and CDR2 SNEGSKA come from the germline V gene (reference sequence). The CDR3 spells CSALDRGRNYGYTF.

This chain joins TRBV3-1 and TRBJ2-1; TCRdb proposes TRBD2, but this gene call is untestable without DNA. This CDR3 has 18 residues. Germline V gene sequence: CDR1 LGHDT, CDR2 YNNKEL (reference sequence). The CDR3 reads CASSGRAGPNRSYNEQFF.

The genes are TRBV3-1 and TRBJ2-5; TCRdb lists TRBD2, though no DNA is available to test this call. CDR1 LGHDT and CDR2 YNNKEL come from the germline V gene (reference sequence). The CDR3 length is 18 residues. The CDR3 spells CASSQPSGTSGGEETQYF.

The chain couples TRBV20-1 to TRBJ2-2; TCRdb selects TRBD2, and the lack of DNA leaves this call unchecked. The CDR3 is made up of 16 amino acids. Germline assignment: CDR1 DFQATT and CDR2 SNEGSKA (reference sequence). Here the CDR3 reads CSASPPGGLNTGELFF.

J is TRBJ1-5 and V is TRBV6-5; lacking DNA, the TRBD1 call made by TCRdb goes unchecked. There are 14 residues in the CDR3. Looked up from germline, CDR1 is MNHEY and CDR2 is SVGAGI. The CDR3 here is CASSSDRGNQPQHF.

The chain recombines TRBV15 with TRBJ1-5; the TCRdb D gene call, TRBD1, has no DNA to confirm it. The CDR3 has 14 residues. CDR1 is LNHNV and CDR2 is YYDKDF in the germline V gene (reference sequence). The CDR3 sequence: CATSSGTGTQPQHF. The complete variable domain, with remaining parts taken from reference TRBV15 and TRBJ1-5, reads DAMVIQNPRYQVTQFGKPVTLSCSQTLNHNVMYWYQQKSSQAPKLLFHYYDKDFNNEADTPDNFQSRRPNTSFCFLDIRSPGLGDTAMYLCATSSGTGTQPQHFGDGTRLSIL.

This rearrangement joins TRBV30 to TRBJ1-1; TCRdb indicates TRBD1, and absent DNA this call remains unverified. The CDR3 consists of 11 residues. Germline-derived CDR1 and CDR2 are GTSNPN and SVGIG (reference sequence). CDR3 residues: CAWSVPGEAFF.

The chain has TRBV6-2 or TRBV6-3 and TRBJ1-1. Per the germline V gene, CDR1 is MNHEY and CDR2 is SVGEGT. The CDR3 totals 13 residues. The CDR3 here is CASSYGWTTEAFF.

This chain uses TRBV9 with TRBJ1-2; TCRdb proposes TRBD1, but this gene call is untestable without DNA. The germline CDR1 and CDR2 sequences are SGDLS and YYNGEE. The CDR3 has 15 amino acids. The CDR3 protein is CASSVVKGGSYGYTF.

The chain has TRBV5-5 and TRBJ2-7; the D call from TCRdb, TRBD2, cannot be confirmed without DNA. The CDR3 consists of 16 residues. Germline V gives CDR1 SGHKS, CDR2 YYEKEE (reference sequence). CDR3 loop: CASSLHGTSKSYEQYF.

This chain connects TRBV7-6 to TRBJ2-4; TCRdb's D call of TRBD2 is untestable without DNA. The CDR3 is made up of 18 amino acids. CDR1 is SGHVS and CDR2 is FNYEAQ in the germline V gene. This CDR3 is CASSLASGRTRGKNIQYF.

The chain carries TRBV29-1 and TRBJ2-3; TCRdb proposes TRBD2, but this gene call is untestable without DNA. Germline values: CDR1 SQVTM, CDR2 ANQGSEA. The CDR3 sequence is 15 residues long. The CDR3 reads CSVDPASGSTDTQYF.

The chain is built from TRBV11-2 and TRBJ2-6; the TCRdb call, TRBD2, lacks DNA for checking. This CDR3 spans 18 amino acids. Germline V gene data show CDR1 as SGHAT and CDR2 as FQNNGV. The CDR3 is CASSLWGRDGSGANVLTF.

The genes are TRBV20-1 and TRBJ2-1; TCRdb designates TRBD2, a call that cannot be tested without DNA. The CDR3 length is 14 residues. CDR1 DFQATT and CDR2 SNEGSKA come from the germline V gene (reference sequence). The CDR3 reads CSAEGLAGDHEQFF.

This chain links TRBV6-1 with TRBJ2-1; the D gene TCRdb calls, TRBD1, cannot be checked with no DNA. The CDR3 covers 14 residues. Per germline, CDR1 MNHNS and CDR2 SASEGT. CDR3 region: CASGIRDRGNEQFF.

The V call is TRBV5-1, the J call TRBJ2-3; TCRdb indicates TRBD2, and absent DNA this call remains unverified. The CDR3 spans 15 residues. From germline, CDR1 is SGHRS and CDR2 YFSETQ. CDR3 residues: CASSTTGTSTDTQYF.

The chain carries TRBV20-1 and TRBJ1-1; absent DNA, TCRdb's TRBD1 call cannot be checked. This CDR3 has 15 amino acids. The V gene's germline CDR1 is DFQATT and CDR2 SNEGSKA (reference sequence). The CDR3 region is CSASGQQFLNTEAFF.

J is TRBJ2-5 and V is TRBV6-2 or TRBV6-3; TCRdb reports TRBD1, a call that lacks DNA to check it against. The CDR3 runs to 17 residues. Germline CDR1 is MNHEY and CDR2 is SVGEGT. CDR3 protein: CASSYSVPGRKPETQYF.

The J gene is TRBJ1-2, the V gene TRBV4-1; there is no DNA to check the TCRdb D call of TRBD1. CDR3 length equals 16 residues. From germline, CDR1 is MGHRA and CDR2 YSYEKL. The CDR3 spells CASSQEGTGWNYGYTF.

This chain connects TRBV2 to TRBJ2-1; TCRdb names TRBD1, which stays unverified in the absence of DNA. Germline CDR1 reads SNHLY; CDR2 reads FYNNEI. The CDR3 has 18 amino acids. CDR3 sequence: CARQRGQEHLSSYNEQFF.